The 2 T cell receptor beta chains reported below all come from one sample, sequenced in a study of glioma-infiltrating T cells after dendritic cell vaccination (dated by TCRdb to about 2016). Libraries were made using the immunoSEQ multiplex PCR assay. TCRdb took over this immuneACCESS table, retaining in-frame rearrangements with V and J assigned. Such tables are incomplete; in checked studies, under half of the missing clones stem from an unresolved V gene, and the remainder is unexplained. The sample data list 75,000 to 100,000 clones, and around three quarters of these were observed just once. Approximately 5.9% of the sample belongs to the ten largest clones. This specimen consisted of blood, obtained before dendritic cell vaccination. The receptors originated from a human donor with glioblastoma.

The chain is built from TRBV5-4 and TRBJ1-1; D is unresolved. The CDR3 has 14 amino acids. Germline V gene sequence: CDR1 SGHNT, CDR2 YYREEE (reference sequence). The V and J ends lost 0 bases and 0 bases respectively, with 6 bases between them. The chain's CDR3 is CASSLELMNTEAFF. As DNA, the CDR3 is TGTGCCAGCAGCTTGGAGCTGATGAACACTGAAGCTTTCTTT. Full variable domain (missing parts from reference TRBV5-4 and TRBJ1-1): ETGVTQSPTHLIKTRGQQVTLRCSSQSGHNTVSWYQQALGQGPQFIFQYYREEENGRGNFPPRFSGLQFPNYSSELNVNALELDDSALYLCASSLELMNTEAFFGQGTRLTVV.

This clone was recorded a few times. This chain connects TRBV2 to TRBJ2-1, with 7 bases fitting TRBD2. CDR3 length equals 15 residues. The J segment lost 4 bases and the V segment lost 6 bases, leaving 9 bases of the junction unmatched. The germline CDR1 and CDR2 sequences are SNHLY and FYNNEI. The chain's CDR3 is CASRERGRNYNEQFF. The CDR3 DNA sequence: TGTGCCAGCAGGGAGCGGGGTCGCAATTACAATGAGCAGTTCTTC.